What follows are 22 T cell receptor beta chains derived from one specimen sequenced in a study of CD8+CD57+ T cells in acquired aplastic anemia. Individuals selected for sequencing had exhibited CD8+CD57+ cell expansion on flow cytometry. Using genomic DNA as the template, TCR beta VDJ and CDR3 profiling was carried out. Each CDR3 protein gets one entry after TCRdb re-called the reads with MiXCR. The data hold under 350,000 distinct CDR3 sequences, with 50% to 65% observed a single time. What was sequenced was sorted CD4+, CD8+, or CD8+CD57+ T cells (not recorded which) from PBMCs. The receptors stem from a human donor with aplastic anemia.

This clonotype was seen ten or more times. The chain has TRBV2 and TRBJ2-1, with D perhaps matching TRBD2 (6 bases). CDR1 and CDR2 (germline): SNHLY, FYNNEI. Trimming pared 4 bases from V and 8 bases from J, leaving 9 bases between. The CDR3 covers 12 residues. The CDR3 region is CASSVEGYEQFF. The CDR3 DNA reads as TGTGCCAGCAGTGTGGAGGGCTATGAGCAGTTCTTC.

The rearrangement joins TRBV7-2 to TRBJ2-3, with 13 bases fitting TRBD2. The CDR3 is 16 amino acids. Germline values: CDR1 SGHTA, CDR2 FQGNSA. V lost 5 bases and J lost 3; bases outside the gene matches: 5. The CDR3: CASSLLLAGGTDTQYF. The CDR3, as DNA: TGTGCCAGCAGCCTGTTACTAGCGGGAGGGACAGATACGCAGTATTTT.

The gene calls are TRBV6-5 and TRBJ1-2; D unclear. Germline V CDR1 and CDR2: MNHEY, SVGAGI. This CDR3 is 16 amino acids long. V dropped 9 bases and J dropped 8 bases, with 28 bases sitting between them. The CDR3 DNA reads as TGTGCCAGTAAGCACACCGTCCAGTCCAGGATCGGGGGCTACACCTTC. Residues: CASKHTVQSRIGGYTF.

The chain joins TRBV20-1 to TRBJ2-1; 7 bases are shared with TRBD2. The ends lost 5 bases at V and 8 bases at J; junction bases unmatched: 9. This CDR3 has 13 residues. Per the germline V gene, CDR1 is DFQATT and CDR2 is SNEGSKA (reference sequence). The CDR3 spells CSAQGLWEDEQFF. CDR3 in DNA: TGCAGTGCTCAGGGACTATGGGAGGATGAGCAGTTCTTC.

This clonotype was observed a handful of times. V and J are TRBV2 and TRBJ2-1, with TRBD1 matching 9 bases. Germline V gene sequence: CDR1 SNHLY, CDR2 FYNNEI. The length of the CDR3 is 20 residues. Trimming at V came to 6 bases and at J to 8 bases, leaving 26 bases not matched to a gene. The CDR3 nucleotides read TGTGCCAGCAGCCAACCGGGGACAGGGTTAGGCCGTAGTACAGGGGATGAGCAGTTCTTC. Amino acid sequence: CASSQPGTGLGRSTGDEQFF.

The chain recombines TRBV29-1 with TRBJ1-4; D might be TRBD1 (5 bases). The V end was cut by 3 bases, the J end by 12 bases, with 20 bases between. The CDR3 has 14 residues. CDR1 SQVTM and CDR2 ANQGSEA come from the germline V gene. CDR3 residues: CSVEEWGGRSELFF. CDR3 nucleotides: TGCAGCGTTGAGGAATGGGGGGGTAGGTCAGAACTGTTTTTT.

The rearrangement links TRBV6-4 to TRBJ1-3, with TRBD1 identical over 8 bases. V was pared by 7 bases and J by 4 bases, with 12 bases of the junction left unmatched. The CDR3 spans 16 residues. CDR1 is MRHNA and CDR2 is SNTAGT in the germline V gene. The CDR3, as DNA: TGTGCCAGCACCGGGACAGGAGGGATCAGCGGAAACACCATATATTTT. Residues: CASTGTGGISGNTIYF.

The gene calls are TRBV25-1 and TRBJ2-1; TRBD2 aligns across 9 bases. This CDR3 has 15 amino acids. Germline CDR1 reads MGHDK; CDR2 reads SYGVNS. The junction had 5 bases not matched to a gene; V was cut back by 4 bases and J by 4 bases. The CDR3 loop is CASSGGGGRYNEQFF. The CDR3 DNA sequence: TGTGCCAGCAGTGGCGGGGGGGGGCGATACAATGAGCAGTTCTTC.

This clonotype was observed at least ten times. This chain links TRBV6-1 with TRBJ1-5; D remains ambiguous. Germline CDR1 reads MNHNS; CDR2 reads SASEGT. The V and J ends lost 4 bases and 2 bases respectively, with 12 bases between them. The CDR3 has 15 amino acids. CDR3 bases: TGTGCCAGCAGTGCCAACCCTGGGGGCAATCAGCCCCAGCATTTT. It codes for CASSANPGGNQPQHF.

A single count supports this clonotype. This chain joins TRBV19 and TRBJ2-3, with D perhaps TRBD1 (6 bases). In germline, CDR1 is LNHDA, CDR2 SQIVND (reference sequence). V lost 6 bases to trimming and J lost 5 bases, with 12 bases between them. This CDR3 has 13 amino acids. The CDR3: CASSHRVGDTQYF. The CDR3 DNA sequence: TGTGCCAGTAGCCACAGGGTTGGAGATACGCAGTATTTT.

This clonotype was seen more than once but under ten times. The J gene is TRBJ1-2, the V gene TRBV6-1; D is uncertain. The ends were cut back, 4 bases at V and 4 bases at J, with 10 bases in the middle. The V gene's germline CDR1 is MNHNS and CDR2 SASEGT. The length of the CDR3 is 13 residues. The CDR3 DNA follows: TGTGCCAGCAGTGGCCGTCCCAGCTATGGCTACACCTTC. It encodes CASSGRPSYGYTF.

Concerning this clonotype: An end of the junction differs from the germline gene, which may be a read error. The chain recombines TRBV9 with TRBJ1-2, with a weak D call TRBD1 (6 bases). The CDR3 extends over 14 amino acids. Germline loops: CDR1 SGDLS, CDR2 YYNGEE. The CDR3 reads CASIVGGGLRGYTF. For the CDR3, the DNA is TGTGCCAGCATCGTAGGTGGGGGCCTGAGGGGCTACACCTTC.

This clonotype has a count of ten or more. The rearrangement joins TRBV5-8 to TRBJ1-2; D ambiguous. This CDR3 comprises 14 residues. The germline V gene has CDR1 SGHTS and CDR2 YDEGEE. The V end lost 1 base, the J end lost 4 bases, and 11 bases lay between the germline ends. The CDR3 nucleotides are TGTGCCAGCAGCTTGTCAGGTACAATCTATGGCTACACCTTC. Residues: CASSLSGTIYGYTF.

The V call is TRBV6-5, the J call TRBJ1-6; no clear D gene. The V end was cut by 6 bases, the J end by 6 bases, with 9 bases between. This CDR3 spans 13 amino acids. Looked up from germline, CDR1 is MNHEY and CDR2 is SVGAGI. The CDR3 sequence: CASRRGSNSPLHF. CDR3 DNA sequence: TGTGCCAGCAGGAGAGGAAGTAATTCACCCCTCCACTTT.

This clonotype was seen just once. This chain joins TRBV5-6 and TRBJ1-2; tentatively, D is TRBD1 (5 bases). The CDR3 sequence is 14 residues long. Germline CDR1 SGHDT, CDR2 YYEEEE. V was trimmed by 3 bases and J by 2 bases, leaving 11 bases between them. This chain's CDR3 is CASSSGLDNYGYTF. In DNA form, the CDR3 reads TGTGCCAGCAGCTCGGGACTAGACAACTATGGCTACACCTTC.

This clonotype was counted a few times. One base away lies a much larger clone, so this may be a sequencing read error. This chain connects TRBV2 to TRBJ2-7; possible D gene TRBD1, 5 bases. Germline CDR1 SNHLY, CDR2 FYNNEI. The CDR3 is 12 amino acids. The CDR3, as DNA: TGTGCCAGCAGCCAGGGCCCCTACGGGCAGTACTTC. Residues: CASSQGPYGQYF.

V is TRBV12-3 or TRBV12-4 and J is TRBJ1-6; the D is unclear. The CDR3 contains 13 residues. CDR3 in DNA: TGTGCTAGTGGTTTGTACGGAAATTCACCCCTCCACTTT. Its translation: CASGLYGNSPLHF.

The chain uses TRBV2 and TRBJ1-2; D remains unclear. This CDR3 is built from 13 residues. In germline, CDR1 is SNHLY, CDR2 FYNNEI. Trimming stripped 7 bases from V and 4 bases from J, with 13 bases between. This CDR3 is CASKVPKGYGYTF. The CDR3 DNA is TGTGCCAGCAAGGTGCCCAAGGGCTATGGCTACACCTTC.

This clonotype was recorded a few times. The V and J genes are TRBV7-9 and TRBJ2-7; D may be TRBD2 (6 bases). With 1 base removed from V and 4 bases from J, the gap between germline ends came to 11 bases. The CDR3 length is 14 residues. CDR1 SEHNR and CDR2 FQNEAQ come from the germline V gene (reference sequence). The CDR3 loop is CASSLVSGLYEQYF. CDR3 in DNA: TGTGCCAGCAGCTTAGTTAGCGGTCTTTACGAGCAGTACTTC.

A few counts support this clonotype. One end of the junction is discordant with germline, which a read error may explain. V gene TRBV2 combines with J gene TRBJ1-2; D is ambiguous. Germline CDR1 and CDR2: SNHLY and FYNNEI. The CDR3 sequence is 10 residues long. DNA for the CDR3: TGTGCCAGCAGTGAGCCCGGCTTGCCCTTC. This codes for CASSEPGLPF.

As to this clonotype: Here the CDR3 omits its conserved ending phenylalanine or tryptophan, so a read error is the likely source. The limits of the CDR3 on the DNA are not certain, so only TCRdb's listed CDR3 is given. The genes are TRBV9 and TRBJ1-1. Germline V gives CDR1 SGDLS, CDR2 YYNGEE. The CDR3 sequence runs 15 residues, both termini included. CDR3: CASSVAGAGTGHCQS.

This clonotype has more than one count but fewer than ten. The gene calls are TRBV20-1 and TRBJ2-7; D is ambiguous. The CDR3 loop spans 13 amino acids. The ends were cut back, 4 bases at V and 6 bases at J, with 16 bases in the middle. The germline gives CDR1 DFQATT, CDR2 SNEGSKA (reference sequence). CDR3 protein: CSAITLKGGEQYF. The CDR3 DNA sequence: TGCAGTGCTATAACCCTCAAAGGTGGCGAGCAGTACTTC.